Presented here are 30 T cell receptor beta chains from one specimen sequenced in a study of T cell responses to AZD1222 COVID-19 vaccine. Some clones are missing from TCRdb's copy, which holds only in-frame ones; the method was immunoSEQ multiplex PCR. The sample consists of about 77,000 clones, 92% of them appearing once. The sequenced sample was peripheral blood, obtained 28 days after the second AZD1222 dose. The source is an adult who received the AZD1222 COVID-19 vaccine.

The chain links TRBV5-1 to TRBJ2-7; TRBD1 matches at 7 bases. The germline CDR1 and CDR2 sequences are SGHRS and YFSETQ. CDR3 length: 15 residues. The V gene end was trimmed by 0 bases and the J gene end by 7 bases; junction bases not matched to a gene: 10. In DNA form, the CDR3 reads TGCGCCAGCAGCTTGGGGGGGACAGACCTTGAAGAGCAGTACTTC. Translation gives CASSLGGTDLEEQYF.

The V call is TRBV5-1, the J call TRBJ2-6; no reliable D call. This CDR3 is built from 14 residues. Germline CDR1 SGHRS, CDR2 YFSETQ. V lost 7 bases and J lost 2, with 10 bases in between. Here the CDR3 reads CASLKSAGANVLTF. In DNA, the CDR3 is TGCGCCAGCTTAAAGTCAGCTGGGGCCAACGTCCTGACTTTC. Full variable domain (missing parts from reference TRBV5-1 and TRBJ2-6): KAGVTQTPRYLIKTRGQQVTLSCSPISGHRSVSWYQQTPGQGLQFLFEYFSETQRNKGNFPGRFSGRQFSNSRSEMNVSTLELGDSALYLCASLKSAGANVLTFGAGSRLTVL.

The chain joins TRBV14 to TRBJ1-2, with D unclear. Per germline, CDR1 SGHDN and CDR2 FVKESK. This CDR3 spans 12 amino acids. The V end was cut by 1 base, the J end by 7 bases, with 7 bases between. The CDR3 protein is CASSQVGPGYTF. Here the CDR3 DNA reads TGTGCCAGCAGCCAAGTTGGTCCTGGCTACACCTTC. The whole variable domain, remainder taken from reference TRBV14 and TRBJ1-2, is EAGVTQFPSHSVIEKGQTVTLRCDPISGHDNLYWYRRVMGKEIKFLLHFVKESKQDESGMPNNRFLAERTGGTYSTLKVQPAELEDSGVYFCASSQVGPGYTFGSGTRLTVV.

The chain carries TRBV29-1 and TRBJ1-2; perhaps TRBD1 as D (6 bases). V gave up 4 bases and J gave up 0 bases, with 12 bases separating them. Germline CDR1 and CDR2: SQVTM and ANQGSEA. The CDR3 covers 14 residues. The CDR3 spells CSVVGTPANYGYTF. Written as DNA, the CDR3 is TGCAGCGTTGTAGGGACACCCGCTAACTATGGCTACACCTTC.

The chain joins TRBV7-9 to TRBJ2-1, with D possibly TRBD1 on 6 matching bases. The CDR3 is made up of 13 amino acids. The V end was cut by 2 bases, the J end by 9 bases, with 11 bases between. Germline CDR1 is SEHNR and CDR2 is FQNEAQ (reference sequence). CDR3 in amino acids: CASSLIQGSEQFF. The CDR3 region has the DNA TGTGCCAGCAGCTTAATTCAGGGGAGTGAGCAGTTCTTC. The variable domain in full, with the rest retrieved from reference TRBV7-9 and TRBJ2-1, is DTGVSQNPRHKITKRGQNVTFRCDPISEHNRLYWYRQTLGQGPEFLTYFQNEAQLEKSRLLSDRFSAERPKGSFSTLEIQRTEQGDSAMYLCASSLIQGSEQFFGPGTRLTVL.

The chain has TRBV20-1 and TRBJ1-5, with D unresolved. V was pared by 3 bases and J by 9 bases, with 15 bases between. Germline V gives CDR1 DFQATT, CDR2 SNEGSKA (reference sequence). The length of the CDR3 is 13 residues. The CDR3: CSASSGSEMPQHF. The CDR3 DNA follows: TGCAGTGCTAGTTCGGGGTCGGAGATGCCCCAGCATTTT.

This chain uses TRBV19 with TRBJ2-3, with unresolved D. Germline V CDR1 and CDR2: LNHDA, SQIVND (reference sequence). CDR3 length: 12 amino acids. V gave up 2 bases and J gave up 8 bases, with 8 bases separating them. The CDR3 spells CASSIHLGTQYF. The CDR3 DNA reads as TGTGCCAGTAGTATACACCTGGGTACGCAGTATTTT.

The V and J genes are TRBV3-1 (or the pseudogene TRBV3-2) and TRBJ1-1; 10 bases line up with TRBD1. The CDR3 runs 16 residues. Germline loops: CDR1 LGHDT, CDR2 YNNKEL (reference sequence). V lost 2 bases and J lost 3; bases outside the gene matches: 6. CDR3 sequence reads: CASSQYRQGADTEAFF. CDR3 in DNA: TGTGCCAGCAGCCAATATCGACAGGGGGCGGACACTGAAGCTTTCTTT.

V usage is TRBV5-1 and J usage is TRBJ1-4; 8 bases are a match to TRBD1. The CDR3 spans 15 residues. Trimming removed 3 bases from V and 5 bases from J; junction bases left unmatched: 6. Per the germline V gene, CDR1 is SGHRS and CDR2 is YFSETQ. CDR3 sequence: CASSSDRGGNEKLFF. The DNA for the CDR3 is TGCGCCAGCAGCTCAGACAGGGGAGGCAATGAAAAACTGTTTTTT.

The chain has TRBV7-7 and TRBJ2-5; TRBD1 or TRBD2 may be the D gene (7 bases each). Trimming cost V 5 bases and J 0 bases, with 13 bases left between them. CDR1 is SSHAT and CDR2 is FNYEAQ in the germline V gene (reference sequence). The CDR3 has 15 amino acids. The CDR3 DNA sequence: TGTGCCAGCAGCCAGGGAGGGACAGACCAAGAGACCCAGTACTTC. It is translated as CASSQGGTDQETQYF. The whole variable domain, remainder taken from reference TRBV7-7 and TRBJ2-5, is GAGVSQSPRYKVTKRGQDVTLRCDPISSHATLYWYQQALGQGPEFLTYFNYEAQPDKSGLPSDRFSAERPEGSISTLTIQRTEQRDSAMYRCASSQGGTDQETQYFGPGTRLLVL.

This chain's CDR3 is CATSRAGTDYEQYF. The DNA for the CDR3 is TGTGCCACCAGCAGAGCGGGCACCGACTACGAGCAGTACTTC. The chain recombines TRBV15 with TRBJ2-7; the D is unclear. The V gene's germline CDR1 is LNHNV and CDR2 YYDKDF (reference sequence). The ends were cut back, 1 base at V and 3 bases at J, with 10 bases in the middle. CDR3 size: 14 residues.

The chain uses TRBV6-5 and TRBJ2-7; 7 positions agree with TRBD1. Germline lookup yields CDR1 MNHEY and CDR2 SVGAGI. Trimming at V came to 2 bases and at J to 3 bases, leaving 10 bases not matched to a gene. This CDR3 is built from 16 residues. CDR3 region: CASSYNGRQGGYEQYF. CDR3 nucleotides: TGTGCCAGCAGTTACAACGGGCGACAGGGCGGCTACGAGCAGTACTTC.

This clone showed up just once. V usage is TRBV30 and J usage is TRBJ1-1; D not resolved. V was pared by 1 base and J by 3 bases, with 3 bases between. This CDR3 has 11 residues. In germline, CDR1 is GTSNPN, CDR2 SVGIG (reference sequence). CDR3 DNA sequence: TGTGCCTGGAGTGATGACACTGAAGCTTTCTTT. It is translated as CAWSDDTEAFF.

This chain joins TRBV19 and TRBJ1-5; D gene ambiguous. With 2 bases removed from V and 5 bases from J, the gap between germline ends came to 13 bases. The CDR3 is made up of 15 amino acids. Germline V gene sequence: CDR1 LNHDA, CDR2 SQIVND (reference sequence). The CDR3 spells CASSITAGVHQPQHF. DNA of the CDR3: TGTGCCAGTAGTATAACGGCAGGTGTTCATCAGCCCCAGCATTTT.

The chain combines TRBV19 with TRBJ1-1, with D unclear. Germline CDR1 and CDR2: LNHDA and SQIVND (reference sequence). Trimming shortened V by 2 bases and J by 5 bases, and 6 bases separated the two germline ends. This CDR3 contains 12 residues. The CDR3 DNA reads TGTGCCAGTAGTATATTAGGGACTGAAGCTTTCTTT. This gives the protein CASSILGTEAFF.

V is TRBV3-1 (or the pseudogene TRBV3-2) and J is TRBJ2-3; no clear D gene. CDR3 length equals 16 residues. The germline gives CDR1 LGHDT, CDR2 YNNKEL (reference sequence). V lost 0 bases to trimming and J lost 0 bases, with 10 bases between them. The CDR3 loop reads CASSQDGLESTDTQYF. CDR3 sequence (DNA): TGTGCCAGCAGCCAAGATGGGCTAGAGAGCACAGATACGCAGTATTTT.

The chain combines TRBV10-3 with TRBJ2-5, with 10 bases lining up with TRBD2. J was trimmed by 4 bases and V by 1 base; bases with no gene match: 6. Germline CDR1 is ENHRY and CDR2 is SYGVKD. The CDR3 runs to 16 residues. In DNA form, the CDR3 reads TGTGCCATCAGTGAGTGGAGCGGGAGGGCCGGAGAGACCCAGTACTTC. This codes for CAISEWSGRAGETQYF.

The chain uses TRBV27 and TRBJ1-2; no firm D call. This CDR3 has 15 residues. The V end lost 2 bases, the J end lost 2 bases, and 12 bases lay between the germline ends. Germline CDR1 is MNHEY and CDR2 is SMNVEV (reference sequence). The CDR3 loop reads CASSLSYQTNYGYTF. Written as DNA, the CDR3 is TGTGCCAGCAGTTTAAGTTATCAGACCAACTATGGCTACACCTTC.

In DNA form, the CDR3 reads TGCGCCAGCAGCCCGACACCCCAAGAGACCCAGTACTTC. The encoded protein is CASSPTPQETQYF. The rearrangement uses TRBV5-1 and TRBJ2-5; D gene uncertain. Trimming cost V 4 bases and J 1 base, with 8 bases left between them. The germline gives CDR1 SGHRS, CDR2 YFSETQ. This CDR3 is built from 13 residues.

CDR3 loop: CASSEGQGGTGELFF. CDR3 coding DNA: TGTGCCAGCAGCGAGGGACAGGGGGGCACCGGGGAGCTGTTTTTT. The chain carries TRBV7-8 and TRBJ2-2; TRBD1 agrees at 11 bases. CDR3 length equals 15 residues. Unmatched junction bases numbered 3, after V lost 5 bases and J lost 4 bases. Per germline, CDR1 SGHVS and CDR2 FQNEAQ.

The V call is TRBV19, the J call TRBJ1-1; perhaps TRBD1 as D (5 bases). V lost 8 bases, J lost 8 bases, and 12 bases lay in between. The CDR3 is 11 residues long. Germline CDR1 reads LNHDA; CDR2 reads SQIVND (reference sequence). The CDR3 region has the DNA TGTGCCAGTGCGGAGGGACTCGAAGCTTTCTTT. Encoded protein: CASAEGLEAFF.

V gene TRBV21-1 combines with J gene TRBJ1-1. TRBV21-1 is described as a pseudogene. The CDR3 consists of 13 residues. CDR3 sequence (DNA): TGTGCCAGCAGGCCGGGCCGGGGCACTGAAGCTTTCTTT. This translates into CASRPGRGTEAFF.

The rearrangement joins TRBV2 to TRBJ2-7; the D is unclear. The CDR3 spans 14 residues. Germline CDR1 is SNHLY and CDR2 is FYNNEI. Trimming removed 6 bases from V and 0 bases from J, with 12 bases in between. The CDR3 here is CASRLDWSSYEQYF. The CDR3 DNA follows: TGTGCCAGCAGGTTAGACTGGAGCTCCTACGAGCAGTACTTC.

The CDR3 DNA reads TGCACCAGCAGCCAAGATCCGAGTAGCTCACCCTACAATGAGCAGTTCTTC. The encoded protein is CTSSQDPSSSPYNEQFF. The chain combines TRBV1 with TRBJ2-1; TRBD2, as called in the table, went unchecked against the DNA. TRBV1 is annotated as a pseudogene. The CDR3 is made up of 17 amino acids.

The chain recombines TRBV19 with TRBJ1-2; 10 positions match TRBD1. Losses at the gene ends were 4 bases for V and 4 bases for J; bases not matched to a gene: 6. The CDR3 extends over 15 amino acids. CDR1 LNHDA and CDR2 SQIVND come from the germline V gene (reference sequence). This chain's CDR3 is CASSTDRGMGYGYTF. The CDR3, as DNA: TGTGCCAGTAGTACGGACAGGGGGATGGGCTATGGCTACACCTTC.

DNA for the CDR3: TGTGCCAGCAGCTTAGTCGGCGCAGGTTTTGACAATCAGCCCCAGCATTTT. Protein: CASSLVGAGFDNQPQHF. The chain has TRBV7-8 and TRBJ1-5; D gene unclear. Germline CDR1 is SGHVS and CDR2 is FQNEAQ. This CDR3 spans 17 amino acids. Deletions cut 1 base from V and 3 bases from J, with 16 bases between.

This sequence joins TRBV3-1 (or the pseudogene TRBV3-2) and TRBJ1-1; D may be TRBD1 (5 bases). The CDR3 loop spans 14 amino acids. Germline CDR1 reads LGHDT; CDR2 reads YNNKEL (reference sequence). V was pared by 6 bases and J by 6 bases, with 17 bases between. The CDR3 nucleotides are TGTGCCAGCAGTTTCACCGGGGGGGGAGCTGAAGCTTTCTTT. This encodes CASSFTGGGAEAFF.

This chain joins TRBV28 and TRBJ1-1; 10 bases match TRBD1. The CDR3 sequence is 15 residues long. Germline loops: CDR1 MDHEN, CDR2 SYDVKM. Trimming at V came to 2 bases and at J to 3 bases, leaving 3 bases not matched to a gene. In nucleotides, the CDR3 is TGTGCCAGCAGTTTAATCGGGACAGGGGACACTGAAGCTTTCTTT. Protein sequence: CASSLIGTGDTEAFF.

This rearrangement joins TRBV24-1 to TRBJ2-3; TRBD2 aligns across 9 bases. V was clipped by 8 bases and J by 4 bases; unmatched bases: 6. The CDR3 is 14 residues long. Germline V gives CDR1 KGHDR, CDR2 SFDVKD. For the CDR3, the DNA is TGTGCCACCAATGCGGGAGGGGTCCCAGATACGCAGTATTTT. This codes for CATNAGGVPDTQYF.

This clone was detected a few times. The chain couples TRBV5-8 to TRBJ1-5; no clear D gene. This CDR3 comprises 15 residues. Trimming left V 0 bases short and J 4 bases short, with 11 bases between. The germline V gene has CDR1 SGHTS and CDR2 YDEGEE. CDR3: CASSLGGRVNQPQHF. CDR3 DNA: TGTGCCAGCAGCTTGGGGGGTAGAGTTAATCAGCCCCAGCATTTT.